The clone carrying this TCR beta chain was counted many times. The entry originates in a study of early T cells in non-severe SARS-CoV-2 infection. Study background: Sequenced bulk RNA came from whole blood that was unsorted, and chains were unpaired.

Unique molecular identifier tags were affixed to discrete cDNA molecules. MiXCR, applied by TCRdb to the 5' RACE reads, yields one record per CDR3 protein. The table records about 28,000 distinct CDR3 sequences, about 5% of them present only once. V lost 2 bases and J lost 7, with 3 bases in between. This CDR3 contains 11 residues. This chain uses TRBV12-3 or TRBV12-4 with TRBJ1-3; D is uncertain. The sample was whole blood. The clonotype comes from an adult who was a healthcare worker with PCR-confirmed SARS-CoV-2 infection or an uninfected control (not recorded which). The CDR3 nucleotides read TGTGCCAGCAGTTTAATGAACACCATATATTTT. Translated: CASSLMNTIYF.